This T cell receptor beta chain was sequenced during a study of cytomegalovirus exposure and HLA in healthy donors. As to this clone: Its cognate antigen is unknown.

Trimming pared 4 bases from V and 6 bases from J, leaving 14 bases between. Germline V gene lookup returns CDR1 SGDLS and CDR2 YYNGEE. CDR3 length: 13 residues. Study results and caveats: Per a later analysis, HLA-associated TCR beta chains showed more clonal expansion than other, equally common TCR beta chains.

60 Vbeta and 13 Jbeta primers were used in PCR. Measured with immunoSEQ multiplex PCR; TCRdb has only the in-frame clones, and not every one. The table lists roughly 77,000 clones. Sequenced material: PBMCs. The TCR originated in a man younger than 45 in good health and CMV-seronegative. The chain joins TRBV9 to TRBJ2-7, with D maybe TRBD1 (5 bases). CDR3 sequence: CASSPPRQTEQYF. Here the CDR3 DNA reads TGTGCCAGCAGCCCCCCGAGACAGACCGAGCAGTACTTC.